The present T cell receptor beta chain was sequenced within a study of blood T cell repertoires in COVID-19. Study-level background: T cells, B-cell-depleted T cells, or PBMCs provided the cDNA or gDNA that served as material.

Per the authors' pipeline: Reference gene primers were amplified, and this amplification served to estimate nucleated cell counts. TCRdb's table, derived via immunoSEQ multiplex PCR, lists solely in-frame clones and lacks some. From that table come the V and J calls and clone size; the DNA was used to work out D and trimming. The data hold roughly 99,000 clones, with roughly 83% observed a single time. The CDR3 is 11 residues long. With 6 bases clipped from V and 7 bases from J, the junction kept 2 bases outside the gene matches. Germline CDR1 and CDR2: DFQATT and SNEGSKA (reference sequence). Sequences were obtained from peripheral blood. The TCR sequence derives from a human donor in a cohort sampled during active COVID-19. This chain uses TRBV20-1 with TRBJ1-2; 10 nucleotides align to TRBD1. CDR3 nucleotides: TGCAGTGCCAGGACAGGGGGTGGCTACACCTTC. Translating it yields CSARTGGGYTF.